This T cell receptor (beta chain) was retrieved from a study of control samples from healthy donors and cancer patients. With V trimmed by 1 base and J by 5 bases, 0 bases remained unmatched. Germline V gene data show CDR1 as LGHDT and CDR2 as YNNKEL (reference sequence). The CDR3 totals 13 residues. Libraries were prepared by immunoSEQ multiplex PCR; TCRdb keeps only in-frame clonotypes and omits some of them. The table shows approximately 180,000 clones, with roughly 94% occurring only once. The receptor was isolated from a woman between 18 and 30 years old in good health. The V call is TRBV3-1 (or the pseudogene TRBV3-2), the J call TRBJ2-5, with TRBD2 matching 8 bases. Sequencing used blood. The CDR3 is CASSQAGGETQYF. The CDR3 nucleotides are TGTGCCAGCAGCCAAGCGGGGGGGGAGACCCAGTACTTC.